The clone carrying this T cell receptor beta chain has a handful of counts. CDR1 and CDR2 (germline): SGHKS, YYEKEE (reference sequence). This CDR3 is built from 14 residues. Trimming removed 2 bases from V and 5 bases from J; junction bases left unmatched: 1. The entry originates in a study of blood T cell repertoires in COVID-19. Study at large: Researchers got acute and convalescent COVID-19 samples from the United States, Italy and Spain.

Only in-frame clones appear in the TCRdb table, and some are missing; sequencing was by immunoSEQ multiplex PCR. The table lists 95,000 to 150,000 clones, 70% to 75% of them singletons. The V gene is TRBV5-5, the J gene TRBJ1-6; 7 nucleotides line up with TRBD1. The clonotype comes from an elderly man with COVID-19, enrolled during active disease. Material: peripheral blood. CDR3 region: CASSFDRDNSPLHF. In nucleotides, the CDR3 is TGTGCCAGCAGCTTCGACAGGGATAATTCACCCCTCCACTTT.